What follows are 8 T cell receptor beta chains derived from one specimen sequenced in a study of T cell responses to AZD1222 COVID-19 vaccine. Measured with immunoSEQ multiplex PCR; TCRdb has only the in-frame clones, and not every one. This sample yields 97,000 or so clones, of which roughly 90% are seen a single time; 2.5% to 3.5% belongs to the top ten. Sequencing used peripheral blood, obtained on day 0 of AZD1222 vaccination. These receptors all stem from an adult in good health.

This clone was seen only once. This rearrangement joins TRBV19 to TRBJ2-2; 10 bases line up with TRBD1. V lost 9 bases and J lost 7; bases outside the gene matches: 11. This CDR3 spans 15 amino acids. The germline V gene encodes CDR1 LNHDA and CDR2 SQIVND (reference sequence). In nucleotides, the CDR3 is TGTGCCAGCCTCCGGGACAGGGGAAGGGGCGGGGAGCTGTTTTTT. This gives the protein CASLRDRGRGGELFF.

The chain carries TRBV5-4 and TRBJ2-3; 14 bases are a match to TRBD2. This CDR3 comprises 17 residues. The V gene end was trimmed by 2 bases and the J gene end by 4 bases; junction bases not matched to a gene: 6. Germline lookup yields CDR1 SGHNT and CDR2 YYREEE (reference sequence). CDR3 loop: CASSFGGLAGGSDTQYF. CDR3 nucleotides: TGTGCCAGCAGCTTTGGAGGACTAGCGGGAGGCTCAGATACGCAGTATTTT.

V and J are TRBV11-3 and TRBJ2-1; no firm D call. Trimming removed 3 bases at V and 6 bases at J, with 12 bases between. Per germline, CDR1 SGHNT and CDR2 YENEEA. The CDR3 spans 14 residues. CDR3 in DNA: TGTGCCAGCAGCTTCCTTAACGACCGCAATGAGCAGTTCTTC. It codes for CASSFLNDRNEQFF.

This clone is a singleton in its sample. The chain uses TRBV5-1 and TRBJ2-1; no definite D call. Germline CDR1 is SGHRS and CDR2 is YFSETQ. This CDR3 is 13 amino acids long. Trimming pared 0 bases from V and 5 bases from J, leaving 6 bases between. The CDR3 here is CASSLAANNEQFF. Here the CDR3 DNA reads TGCGCCAGCAGCTTGGCCGCGAACAATGAGCAGTTCTTC.

The chain couples TRBV7-9 to TRBJ1-2; weak D call: TRBD1 (6 bases). V was cut by 6 bases and J by 2 bases, with 22 bases left in between. The germline CDR1 and CDR2 sequences are SEHNR and FQNEAQ (reference sequence). The CDR3 runs 17 residues. The CDR3 loop reads CASSSNPRTEKNYGYTF. For the CDR3, the DNA is TGTGCCAGCAGTTCTAATCCACGGACAGAAAAGAACTATGGCTACACCTTC.

The V gene is TRBV5-8, the J gene TRBJ1-2; D not resolved. The germline CDR1 and CDR2 sequences are SGHTS and YDEGEE. The length of the CDR3 is 14 residues. Trimming shortened V by 6 bases and J by 0 bases, and 12 bases separated the two germline ends. The CDR3 DNA sequence: TGTGCCAGCACTATCAAGGGCGCTAACTATGGCTACACCTTC. This codes for CASTIKGANYGYTF.

In its sample, this clone was seen once. V is TRBV18 and J is TRBJ2-1, with 10 bases aligning to TRBD2. The CDR3 contains 18 residues. Germline CDR1 and CDR2: KGHSH and LQKENI. V was pared by 0 bases and J by 4 bases, with 9 bases of the junction left unmatched. CDR3 amino acids: CASSPPRGLARPYNEQFF. CDR3 sequence (DNA): TGTGCCAGCTCACCACCCCGGGGACTAGCGCGACCTTACAATGAGCAGTTCTTC.

This chain uses TRBV19 with TRBJ1-2; D not resolved. Trimming left V 10 bases short and J 2 bases short, with 8 bases between. This CDR3 is built from 11 residues. The germline V gene encodes CDR1 LNHDA and CDR2 SQIVND (reference sequence). The CDR3 DNA follows: TGTGCCACCACGGGCAACTATGGCTACACCTTC. Translation: CATTGNYGYTF.